The 15 T cell receptor beta chains below were found in one sample sequenced in a study of shared clonotypes between healthy human individuals. This table comes from immunoSEQ multiplex PCR, and its TCRdb copy is limited to in-frame clones, with some not included. The top ten clones hold 24% of a sample with hundreds of thousands of clones, about 91% of them seen once. Naive CD8 cells lacked CD45RO and underwent positive selection for CCR7, leaving out terminally differentiated effector memory CD45RA+ cells. Material: naive CD8+ T cells sorted from blood. The receptors shown here come from a man under 40 in good health.

This clone appeared a single time. This chain joins TRBV29-1 and TRBJ2-7; D is ambiguous. The V end lost 4 bases, the J end lost 3 bases, and 16 bases lay between the germline ends. The CDR3 has 14 amino acids. The V gene's germline CDR1 is SQVTM and CDR2 ANQGSEA. CDR3 coding DNA: TGCAGCGTTGCAGACCGAGCCATAAACTACGAGCAGTACTTC. Protein: CSVADRAINYEQYF.

V gene TRBV6-4 combines with J gene TRBJ1-1, with D possibly matching TRBD1 (6 bases). The CDR3 is 14 residues long. V was cut by 0 bases and J by 11 bases, with 16 bases left in between. Germline V gene sequence: CDR1 MRHNA, CDR2 SNTAGT. For the CDR3, the DNA is TGTGCCAGCAGTGACTCGAGCGGGACACAAGAGGCTTTCTTT. Translation gives CASSDSSGTQEAFF.

V is TRBV27 and J is TRBJ2-7; the D is unclear. Trimming stripped 2 bases from V and 2 bases from J, with 10 bases between. Germline values: CDR1 MNHEY, CDR2 SMNVEV (reference sequence). There are 14 residues in the CDR3. CDR3 sequence (DNA): TGTGCCAGCAGTTTAAGCCCGAGAGCCTACGAGCAGTACTTC. This gives the protein CASSLSPRAYEQYF.

This chain joins TRBV5-6 and TRBJ2-5; 12 bases map to TRBD1. This CDR3 region has 17 residues. Looked up from germline, CDR1 is SGHDT and CDR2 is YYEEEE. V lost 0 bases to trimming and J lost 5 bases; unmatched junction nucleotides: 8. The CDR3 nucleotides read TGTGCCAGCAGCTTGGTGGGACAGGGGGCTTACCCTGAGACCCAGTACTTC. Protein sequence: CASSLVGQGAYPETQYF.

This clone was recorded a few times. The chain is built from TRBV4-1 and TRBJ2-1, with D tentatively TRBD1 (5 bases). This CDR3 comprises 14 residues. Germline V CDR1 and CDR2: MGHRA, YSYEKL. V dropped 7 bases and J dropped 2 bases, with 12 bases sitting between them. CDR3 coding DNA: TGCGCCAGCACCGGAACAGGAGCCTACAATGAGCAGTTCTTC. Amino acids: CASTGTGAYNEQFF.

The sample holds a few counts of this clone. The same CDR3 arises from other DNA sequences in this sample as well. The chain couples TRBV10-1 to TRBJ2-7; D is unresolved. The V end lost 3 bases, the J end lost 0 bases, and 3 bases lay between the germline ends. This CDR3 comprises 12 residues. CDR1 is WNHNN, CDR2 SYGVQD, per germline (reference sequence). The CDR3 protein is CASSEYSYEQYF. CDR3 sequence (DNA): TGCGCCAGCAGTGAATACTCCTACGAGCAGTACTTC.

This rearrangement joins TRBV6-6 to TRBJ1-1, with a possible D match to TRBD1 (5 bases). The germline V gene encodes CDR1 MNHNY and CDR2 SVGAGI (reference sequence). The CDR3 sequence is 15 residues long. Trimming removed 5 bases at V and 3 bases at J, with 16 bases between. The CDR3 sequence: CASSGSGEWYTEAFF. CDR3 coding DNA: TGTGCCAGCAGTGGATCGGGGGAGTGGTACACTGAAGCTTTCTTT.

The V and J genes are TRBV11-2 and TRBJ2-5; D is perhaps TRBD2 (6 bases). The CDR3 extends over 15 amino acids. Germline V lookup: CDR1 SGHAT, CDR2 FQNNGV. With 6 bases removed from V and 4 bases from J, the gap between germline ends came to 18 bases. The DNA for the CDR3 is TGTGCCAGCAGTCTCGGTAGGGGAGGTGGAGAGACCCAGTACTTC. As protein: CASSLGRGGGETQYF. Variable domain in full (rest from reference TRBV11-2 and TRBJ2-5): EAGVAQSPRYKIIEKRQSVAFWCNPISGHATLYWYQQILGQGPKLLIQFQNNGVVDDSQLPKDRFSAERLKGVDSTLKIQPAKLEDSAVYLCASSLGRGGGETQYFGPGTRLLVL.

The chain joins TRBV27 to TRBJ2-2; TRBD2 matches 10 bases. Germline V gene data show CDR1 as MNHEY and CDR2 as SMNVEV (reference sequence). The CDR3 sequence is 14 residues long. The ends lost 6 bases at V and 10 bases at J; junction bases unmatched: 8. DNA for the CDR3: TGTGCCAGCAGGGTGGCTAGCGGGAGAGAGGAGCTGTTTTTT. It encodes CASRVASGREELFF.

The chain couples TRBV7-9 to TRBJ2-2; 8 nucleotides agree with TRBD2. The CDR3 runs to 17 residues. V dropped 5 bases and J dropped 6; count of bases not matched to a gene: 14. Germline V gene lookup returns CDR1 SEHNR and CDR2 FQNEAQ (reference sequence). DNA of the CDR3: TGTGCCAGCAGCCCGCGCGGGGGGACTTCCCCCGCCGGGGAGCTGTTTTTT. Protein sequence: CASSPRGGTSPAGELFF.

V gene TRBV5-5 combines with J gene TRBJ1-2, with D possibly TRBD1 on 5 matching bases. Germline CDR1 reads SGHKS; CDR2 reads YYEKEE (reference sequence). Trimming left V 4 bases short and J 4 bases short, with 20 bases between. CDR3 length equals 16 residues. The CDR3 loop is CASSLGWIGDGYGYTF. CDR3 in DNA: TGTGCCAGCAGCCTGGGATGGATAGGGGACGGCTATGGCTACACCTTC.

J is TRBJ2-3 and V is TRBV29-1; TRBD1 agrees at 7 bases. The CDR3 totals 15 residues. Trimming cost V 5 bases and J 2 bases; bases outside gene matches: 10. Germline CDR1 SQVTM, CDR2 ANQGSEA. CDR3 sequence: CSVPAPGQTTDTQYF. The CDR3 nucleotides read TGCAGCGTTCCCGCACCGGGACAGACCACAGATACGCAGTATTTT.

This chain links TRBV13 with TRBJ1-1; maybe TRBD1 (6 bases). Trimming pared 4 bases from V and 1 base from J, leaving 13 bases between. The CDR3 runs 15 residues. Germline CDR1 PRHDT, CDR2 FYEKMQ (reference sequence). Here the CDR3 reads CASSSFGTQNTEAFF. CDR3 sequence (DNA): TGTGCCAGCAGCTCATTCGGGACACAGAACACTGAAGCTTTCTTT.

The chain joins TRBV9 to TRBJ2-6, with TRBD1 as a possible D gene (5 bases). Trimming removed 3 bases from V and 1 base from J, with 8 bases in between. This CDR3 is 15 amino acids long. Germline assignment: CDR1 SGDLS and CDR2 YYNGEE. CDR3 nucleotides: TGTGCCAGCAGCGCTCAGGGTTCTGGGGCCAACGTCCTGACTTTC. Translation gives CASSAQGSGANVLTF.

This chain connects TRBV7-9 to TRBJ2-2; TRBD1 aligns across 8 bases. V trimming: 11 bases; J trimming: 1 base; junction bases outside the gene matches: 3. The CDR3 is 13 amino acids. Germline V gives CDR1 SEHNR, CDR2 FQNEAQ (reference sequence). The CDR3 loop is CAGQGMNTGELFF. CDR3 DNA sequence: TGTGCCGGACAGGGAATGAACACCGGGGAGCTGTTTTTT.